This T cell receptor (beta chain) was observed in a study of early T cells in non-severe SARS-CoV-2 infection. Study background: The input, bulk RNA from unsorted whole blood, was sequenced, and chains were unpaired. Study-wide points: Database matching using VDJdb favored anti-spike CD8 responses, with private and CD4 specificities left missing.

This CDR3 is 16 amino acids long. Unique molecular identifiers were added to individual cDNA molecules. TCRdb independently ran MiXCR on the 5' RACE reads; one entry per CDR3 protein. The sample yields over 30,000 distinct CDR3 sequences, approximately 4.6% seen once. This clonotype was seen many times. Antigen unknown. This TCR came from an adult who was a healthcare worker with PCR-confirmed SARS-CoV-2 infection or an uninfected control (not recorded which). The chain joins TRBV21-1 to TRBJ1-5; whether TRBD1, the table's D call, matches the DNA was not checked. TRBV21-1 is a pseudogene segment. Sequencing was carried out using whole blood. The CDR3 sequence: CASSKVAGHPNQPQHF. CDR3 DNA sequence: TGTGCCAGCAGCAAAGTTGCGGGACACCCAAATCAGCCCCAGCATTTT.